The T cell receptor beta chain described here comes from a study of Graves' ophthalmopathy and Graves' hyperthyroidism (dated 2018 in TCRdb). Background for the entire study: Peripheral blood samples were taken at the time of initial diagnosis, before any treatment was given. The study used signatures of the TCR beta repertoire to tell Graves' ophthalmopathy apart from Graves' hyperthyroidism and to predict which patients would progress to ophthalmopathy. In total, over 130 blood samples were TCR-sequenced: roughly 45 ophthalmopathy, 75 hyperthyroidism and around 17 hyperthyroidism-to-ophthalmopathy patients. A discovery set of about a hundred patients (43 ophthalmopathy, around 57 stable hyperthyroidism) was enrolled to explore V-J signatures distinguishing ophthalmopathy from hyperthyroidism. For independent validation, a separate cohort was made up of 18 hyperthyroidism patients plus 17 patients who later progressed from hyperthyroidism to ophthalmopathy. In five or six hyperthyroidism patients, the T-cell repertoire of thyroid tissue was compared with the T-cell repertoire of blood. Once sampling was done, hyperthyroidism patients were given methimazole at a starting dose of 30 mg daily, while ophthalmopathy patients were given high-dose intravenous methylprednisolone. For training and testing, the 100 or so patients in the discovery cohort were randomly divided in a 7:3 ratio. The study at large found these results: No statistical method was used to set the sample size in advance, and the investigators knew which group each participant was assigned to. Most expanded thyroid clonotypes with frequency above 0.001 were also detected in blood, suggesting blood repertoires may reflect the thyroid immune response. The 13-signature model separated ophthalmopathy from stable hyperthyroidism with 85% to 90% sensitivity and 81% to 82% specificity in cross-validation, and 80%/75% in the test set. In validation, the model predicted ophthalmopathy progression with about 71% sensitivity and roughly 78% specificity; about a dozen predicted patients were CT-confirmed with GO in a median of approximately six months.

The ophthalmopathy patients had moderately to severely active disease, with a Clinical Activity Score of 3 or higher, a NOSPECS grade of 4 or higher, and a disease duration of less than 3 months. Patients with other autoimmune diseases, uncontrolled infections, pregnancy or lactation were excluded from the study. Clinical symptoms, serum thyroxine, TRAb, thyroid ultrasound and orbital computed tomography were used for diagnosis. PBMCs were isolated from more than 8 ml of fresh peripheral blood by Ficoll-Paque density gradient centrifugation. Total RNA was extracted with Trizol reagent and quality-checked on an Agilent 2100 Bioanalyzer. TCR beta CDR3 regions were amplified from RNA transcripts for repertoire sequencing. The first round was an RT-PCR using HTBI primers with the Qiagen OneStep RT-PCR kit, and this first round was followed by a second-round multiplex PCR, then size selection and purification. Libraries were sequenced paired-end with 100 bp reads on an Illumina HiSeq2000. As for the authors' bioinformatics: Reads were processed with SOAPnuke, discarding reads with adapters, uncalled bases, mean Phred below 15, or no exact constant-primer or identifier match. COPE v1.2.5 was used to merge high-quality paired reads. Each unique nucleotide sequence was defined as a clonotype, and clonotypes were aligned to IMGT TRB V, D and J references with MiTCR v1.1. The analysis was limited to V-J combinations with a frequency above 0.0001, which together covered over 98% of repertoires. A TCR clonal expansion and chaos score per V-J combination was defined as the ratio of F50 clonal expansion to chaos observed in the TCRdist matrix. Welch's t-statistics and random forest were used to narrow the features down to more than 10 V-J combinations, which were then fed into a naive Bayes classifier. The similarity between thyroid and blood repertoires was quantified using the Morisita-Horn index. The raw public data were reprocessed by TCRdb itself: fastp quality trimming at Q25, MiXCR clonotype calling, in-frame beta chains only. Entries that share a CDR3 protein sequence are merged under the most common genes and DNA. TCRdb's processing, not the authors', yielded these V and J calls. The sample table shows approximately 160,000 distinct CDR3 sequences, and around 39% are seen once. The leading ten clones occupy roughly 8.9% of the sample.

The germline V gene yields ENHRY for CDR1 and SYGVKD for CDR2. CDR3 length: 14 amino acids, cysteine to phenylalanine. Only the CDR3 DNA is retained, 42 bases long and in frame from the first base. Trimming removed 5 bases from V and 9 bases from J, leaving 17 bases between the germline ends. The sample holds many counts of this clonotype. Its antigen remains unidentified. No base quality values were provided; no much bigger clone lies one nucleotide off. The chain joins TRBV10-3 to TRBJ1-5; TRBD1 is possibly the D segment (5 matching bases). The sample was peripheral blood. The receptor's source is a man aged 30 to 39 with Graves' ophthalmopathy. Donor details come from another sample of the same person, matched by shared clones. The CDR3 amino acid sequence is: CAISMDGGEGPQHF. The DNA reads as follows: TGTGCCATCAGTATGGACGGGGGAGAGGGGCCCCAGCATTTT.